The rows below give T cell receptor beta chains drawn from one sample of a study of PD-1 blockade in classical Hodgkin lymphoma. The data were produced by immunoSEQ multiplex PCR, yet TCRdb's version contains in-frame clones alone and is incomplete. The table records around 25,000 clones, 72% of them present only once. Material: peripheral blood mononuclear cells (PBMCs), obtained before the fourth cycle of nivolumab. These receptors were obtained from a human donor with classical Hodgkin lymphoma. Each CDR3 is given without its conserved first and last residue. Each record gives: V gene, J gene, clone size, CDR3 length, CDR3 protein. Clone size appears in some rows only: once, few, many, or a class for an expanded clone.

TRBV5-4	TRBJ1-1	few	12	ASSRKDRNTEAF
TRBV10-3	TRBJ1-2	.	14	AISESMAGFSYGYT
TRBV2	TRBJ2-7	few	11	ASSEEGRGEQY
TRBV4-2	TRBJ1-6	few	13	ASSQVGPSFSPLH
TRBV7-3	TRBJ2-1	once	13	ASSPSGGGGGEQF
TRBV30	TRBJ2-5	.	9	AWRFQETQY
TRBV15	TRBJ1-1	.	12	ATSREGTFTEAF
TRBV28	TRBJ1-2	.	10	ASSFGGIGYT
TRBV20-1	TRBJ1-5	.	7	RGLQPQH
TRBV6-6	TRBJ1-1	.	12	ASSYDPGTTEAF
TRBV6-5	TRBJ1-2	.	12	ASSLAEANYGYT
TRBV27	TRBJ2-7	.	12	ASSRKGPEYEQY
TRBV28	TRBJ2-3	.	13	ASSFPRAGADTQY
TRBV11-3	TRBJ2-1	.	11	ASSLAVAREQF
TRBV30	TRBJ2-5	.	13	SYSDRRLAGISQY
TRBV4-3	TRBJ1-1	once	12	ASSARQGVTEAF
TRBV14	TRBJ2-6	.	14	ASSQRQGIRANVLT
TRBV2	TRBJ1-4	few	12	ASSVDRVNEKLF
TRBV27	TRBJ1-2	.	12	ASSPVIATGGYT
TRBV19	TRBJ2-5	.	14	ASAEEASGGQETQY
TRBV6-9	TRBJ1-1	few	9	ASSCDTEAF
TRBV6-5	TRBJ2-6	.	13	ASRVGGSGANVLT
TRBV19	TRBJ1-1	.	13	ASSSQGARGTEAF
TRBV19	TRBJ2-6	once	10	AAGYGANVLT
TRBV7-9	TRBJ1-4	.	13	ASSLEGQINEKLF
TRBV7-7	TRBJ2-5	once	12	ASSPTGVAETQY
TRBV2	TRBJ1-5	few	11	ASGVQSNQPQH
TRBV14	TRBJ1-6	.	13	ASSRGRDAHSPLH